These 20 T cell receptor beta chains were sequenced from one sample in a study of long-term antiretroviral therapy in people with HIV. Survey-level resolution applied to immunoSEQ assay v3.0. The data were produced by immunoSEQ multiplex PCR, yet TCRdb's version contains in-frame clones alone and is incomplete. The sample has about 15,000 clones, around 83% seen once; the top ten hold around 19%. The material was unsorted PBMCs, obtained just before starting antiretroviral therapy. All receptors come from a man in his forties with HIV.

This clone was recorded a few times. This chain connects TRBV9 to TRBJ1-5, with D possibly matching TRBD1 (6 bases). Germline CDR1 is SGDLS and CDR2 is YYNGEE. The CDR3 is made up of 16 amino acids. Trimming pared 0 bases from V and 2 bases from J, leaving 12 bases between. This chain's CDR3 is CASSVGWGLRNQPQHF. CDR3 sequence (DNA): TGTGCCAGCAGCGTAGGATGGGGGCTTCGCAATCAGCCCCAGCATTTT.

J is TRBJ2-2 and V is TRBV7-3, with D uncertain. The CDR3 length is 14 residues. Germline CDR1 is SGHTA and CDR2 is FQGTGA. V dropped 2 bases and J dropped 4 bases, with 8 bases sitting between them. CDR3 loop: CASSLGPLTGELFF. CDR3 nucleotides: TGTGCCAGCAGCTTAGGACCCCTCACCGGGGAGCTGTTTTTT.

The V gene is TRBV7-2, the J gene TRBJ2-1, with 7 nucleotides matching TRBD1. J was trimmed by 5 bases and V by 5 bases; bases with no gene match: 9. CDR3 length: 15 residues. CDR1 and CDR2 (germline): SGHTA, FQGNSA. For the CDR3, the DNA is TGTGCCAGCAGCGCTATATCCGGGACAGACAATGAGCAGTTCTTC. Its translation: CASSAISGTDNEQFF.

This clone came up a few times. The J gene is TRBJ1-2, the V gene TRBV6-1; no definite D call. The CDR3 has 14 residues. Trimming left V 3 bases short and J 4 bases short, with 12 bases between. The germline CDR1 and CDR2 sequences are MNHNS and SASEGT. The CDR3 coding sequence is TGTGCCAGCAGTGACACCGGGAGTGGCTATGGCTACACCTTC. This codes for CASSDTGSGYGYTF.

The chain uses TRBV7-9 and TRBJ1-1; no clear D. This CDR3 region has 14 residues. Germline lookup yields CDR1 SEHNR and CDR2 FQNEAQ (reference sequence). V was pared by 5 bases and J by 1 base, with 11 bases between. The CDR3 region has the DNA TGTGCCAGCAGCCTCCTTCAGACGAACACTGAAGCTTTCTTT. Protein product: CASSLLQTNTEAFF. The variable domain in full, with the rest retrieved from reference TRBV7-9 and TRBJ1-1, is DTGVSQNPRHKITKRGQNVTFRCDPISEHNRLYWYRQTLGQGPEFLTYFQNEAQLEKSRLLSDRFSAERPKGSFSTLEIQRTEQGDSAMYLCASSLLQTNTEAFFGQGTRLTVV.

The V and J genes are TRBV7-3 and TRBJ2-2; the D gene is possibly TRBD1 (6 bases). The CDR3 sequence is 15 residues long. The germline V gene has CDR1 SGHTA and CDR2 FQGTGA. The ends were cut back, 4 bases at V and 0 bases at J, with 9 bases in the middle. The DNA for the CDR3 is TGTGCCAGCAGCTCGGACAGAACGAACACCGGGGAGCTGTTTTTT. This translates into CASSSDRTNTGELFF.

The rearrangement links TRBV9 to TRBJ2-1; D remains unclear. The V and J ends lost 0 bases and 1 base respectively, with 5 bases between them. The CDR3 is made up of 14 amino acids. Per germline, CDR1 SGDLS and CDR2 YYNGEE. CDR3 bases: TGTGCCAGCAGCGTAGGCCTTTCCTACAATGAGCAGTTCTTC. Amino acid sequence: CASSVGLSYNEQFF.

The genes are TRBV19 and TRBJ1-5; 9 nucleotides align to TRBD1. V was pared by 5 bases and J by 2 bases, with 13 bases of the junction left unmatched. This CDR3 has 18 residues. CDR1 and CDR2 from the germline V gene are LNHDA and SQIVND (reference sequence). The CDR3 region has the DNA TGTGCCAGTAGTTCCGGGACAGGGTTTGGGAATGGCAATCAGCCCCAGCATTTT. This translates into CASSSGTGFGNGNQPQHF.

This clone appeared once. The genes are TRBV11-3 and TRBJ2-5, with 10 bases aligning to TRBD1. CDR1 is SGHNT, CDR2 YENEEA, per germline. V lost 0 bases to trimming and J lost 2 bases; unmatched junction nucleotides: 3. The CDR3 totals 16 residues. CDR3 residues: CASSLEGTGVQETQYF. As DNA, the CDR3 is TGTGCCAGCAGCTTAGAAGGGACAGGGGTTCAAGAGACCCAGTACTTC.

The chain couples TRBV7-8 to TRBJ2-1; 11 bases fit TRBD2. V lost 7 bases to trimming and J lost 4 bases; unmatched junction nucleotides: 6. CDR1 is SGHVS and CDR2 is FQNEAQ in the germline V gene. This CDR3 has 15 residues. The CDR3 bases are TGTGCCAGCACCGTATTAGCGGGGGGGTACAATGAGCAGTTCTTC. Its protein is CASTVLAGGYNEQFF.

The V gene is TRBV10-1, the J gene TRBJ2-7; D might be TRBD2 (5 bases). The germline V gene has CDR1 WNHNN and CDR2 SYGVQD (reference sequence). The CDR3 has 15 amino acids. The V gene lost 0 bases and the J gene lost 3 bases, with 12 bases spanning the gap. CDR3 region: CASSESAGGSYEQYF. In DNA, the CDR3 is TGCGCCAGCAGTGAGTCGGCCGGAGGTAGCTACGAGCAGTACTTC.

The chain couples TRBV5-6 to TRBJ1-5; a weak D match, TRBD1 (6 bases). The CDR3 is 13 amino acids. Trimming took 2 bases from V and 7 from J, leaving 10 bases between them. Germline CDR1 reads SGHDT; CDR2 reads YYEEEE. CDR3 sequence (DNA): TGTGCCAGCAGCTTACAGGGTACCCAGCCCCAGCATTTT. The encoded protein is CASSLQGTQPQHF.

In nucleotides, the CDR3 is TGTGCCACCAGCAGAGATGGTCGCGGCTACACCTTC. Amino acids: CATSRDGRGYTF. The V gene is TRBV15, the J gene TRBJ1-2; no definite D call. V was clipped by 0 bases and J by 8 bases, with 7 bases between them. This CDR3 has 12 residues. Per the germline V gene, CDR1 is LNHNV and CDR2 is YYDKDF (reference sequence).

This chain connects TRBV27 to TRBJ2-3, with D unclear. This CDR3 comprises 9 residues. Germline-derived CDR1 and CDR2 are MNHEY and SMNVEV (reference sequence). CDR3 bases: TGTGCTCCCACAGATACGCAGTATTTT. The encoded protein is CAPTDTQYF.

The chain is built from TRBV7-3 and TRBJ2-2, with 9 bases aligning to TRBD1. The CDR3 contains 16 residues. Germline CDR1 is SGHTA and CDR2 is FQGTGA. Losses at the gene ends were 4 bases for V and 1 base for J; bases not matched to a gene: 4. Written as DNA, the CDR3 is TGTGCCAGCAGCTCGAGGACAGGGGAGAACACCGGGGAGCTGTTTTTT. Amino acids: CASSSRTGENTGELFF.

The chain carries TRBV2 and TRBJ1-2; perhaps TRBD1 as D (6 bases). This CDR3 comprises 14 residues. CDR1 and CDR2 (germline): SNHLY, FYNNEI. Trimming left V 3 bases short and J 5 bases short, with 13 bases between. This CDR3 reads CASSEGGGFYGYTF. The CDR3 bases are TGTGCCAGCAGTGAGGGAGGGGGGTTTTATGGCTACACCTTC. The full variable domain, in which reference TRBV2 and TRBJ1-2 provide the parts outside the CDR3, is EPEVTQTPSHQVTQMGQEVILRCVPISNHLYFYWYRQILGQKVEFLVSFYNNEISEKSEIFDDQFSVERPDGSNFTLKIRSTKLEDSAMYFCASSEGGGFYGYTFGSGTRLTVV.

A single count supports this clone. The DNA for the CDR3 is TGTGCCAGCAGTGGGTTGCAAGGGATAGTTCGCACAGATACGCAGTATTTT. This sequence encodes CASSGLQGIVRTDTQYF. This sequence joins TRBV6-1 and TRBJ2-3, with D unresolved. Per the germline V gene, CDR1 is MNHNS and CDR2 is SASEGT. CDR3 length equals 17 residues. The V and J ends lost 4 bases and 1 base respectively, with 18 bases between them.

CDR3 sequence: CASSGKGSYEQYF. DNA for the CDR3: TGTGCCAGCAGTGGTAAAGGCTCCTACGAGCAGTACTTC. V is TRBV2 and J is TRBJ2-7; D is ambiguous. Per the germline V gene, CDR1 is SNHLY and CDR2 is FYNNEI. The CDR3 spans 13 residues. The V gene lost 4 bases and the J gene lost 0 bases, with 7 bases spanning the gap. The complete variable domain, with remaining parts taken from reference TRBV2 and TRBJ2-7, reads EPEVTQTPSHQVTQMGQEVILRCVPISNHLYFYWYRQILGQKVEFLVSFYNNEISEKSEIFDDQFSVERPDGSNFTLKIRSTKLEDSAMYFCASSGKGSYEQYFGPGTRLTVT.

The chain carries TRBV5-1 and TRBJ2-7, with 7 bases fitting TRBD1. V lost 3 bases to trimming and J lost 11 bases; unmatched junction nucleotides: 11. CDR1 and CDR2 from the germline V gene are SGHRS and YFSETQ. The CDR3 length is 13 residues. In nucleotides, the CDR3 is TGCGCCAGCAGCTCGACAGGGATCTCGAACAAGTACTTC. As protein: CASSSTGISNKYF.

The chain recombines TRBV11-2 with TRBJ2-7; perhaps TRBD2 as D (6 bases). Germline CDR1 reads SGHAT; CDR2 reads FQNNGV. The CDR3 has 15 residues. The ends were cut back, 0 bases at V and 0 bases at J, with 9 bases in the middle. The chain's CDR3 is CASSLDAGPSYEQYF. Here the CDR3 DNA reads TGTGCCAGCAGCTTAGATGCGGGGCCCTCCTACGAGCAGTACTTC.